A selection of T cell receptor beta chains follows, all from one sample in a study of a mutant IDH1 vaccine in newly diagnosed glioma. Antigen specificity for these receptors is unknown. TCRdb keeps only in-frame clones here, not all; method: immunoSEQ multiplex PCR. In the table there are tens of thousands of clones, 75% to 85% of which are singletons. The sequencing here drew on PBMCs, taken from a glioma patient whose treatment included an IDH1 peptide vaccine. The receptor set was obtained from a man aged 40-49 years with glioma. CDR3s include the opening cysteine and the closing phenylalanine or tryptophan. Fields, in order: J gene, D gene, clone size, V gene, CDR3 DNA, CDR3 protein. A D gene is named only where the DNA matches it firmly. The size of a clone is reported for some rows only, either as once, few or many, or as a class for expanded clones.

j_gene: TRBJ2-7; d_gene: -; abundance: -; v_gene: TRBV9; CDR3nt: TGTGCCAGCAGCGTAGCCCCCGCCTACGAGCAGTACTTC; CDR3aa: CASSVAPAYEQYF
j_gene: TRBJ2-3; d_gene: TRBD2; abundance: -; v_gene: TRBV19; CDR3nt: TGTGCCAGTAGTGGAGCGTCTAGCGGGGACACAGATACGCAGTATTTT; CDR3aa: CASSGASSGDTDTQYF
j_gene: TRBJ1-5; d_gene: -; abundance: -; v_gene: TRBV6-1; CDR3nt: TGTGCCAGCAGTTCCCTGGGGGAGCGGAATCAGCCCCAGCATTTT; CDR3aa: CASSSLGERNQPQHF
j_gene: TRBJ2-1; d_gene: TRBD2; abundance: few; v_gene: TRBV6-4; CDR3nt: TGTGCCAGCAGTGACGGACTAGCGGGCAATGAGCAGTTCTTC; CDR3aa: CASSDGLAGNEQFF
j_gene: TRBJ2-7; d_gene: TRBD1; abundance: -; v_gene: TRBV28; CDR3nt: TGTGCCAGCAGTTTCCCAGGGGGCGGCGAGCAGTACTTC; CDR3aa: CASSFPGGGEQYF
j_gene: TRBJ1-1; d_gene: TRBD1; abundance: -; v_gene: TRBV18; CDR3nt: TGTGCCAGCTCATTGACAGGGCGTCGCACTGAAGCTTTCTTT; CDR3aa: CASSLTGRRTEAFF
j_gene: TRBJ2-3; d_gene: TRBD2; abundance: -; v_gene: TRBV6-5; CDR3nt: TGTGCCAGCAGTTACTTCCTAGCGGACACAGATACGCAGTATTTT; CDR3aa: CASSYFLADTDTQYF
j_gene: TRBJ2-7; d_gene: -; abundance: -; v_gene: TRBV5-5; CDR3nt: TGTGCCAGCAGCCAAGATCTTAGAGAAGAGCAGTACTTC; CDR3aa: CASSQDLREEQYF
j_gene: TRBJ1-6; d_gene: TRBD1; abundance: few; v_gene: TRBV27; CDR3nt: TGTGCCAGCCTTAAACGACAGGGAAGGGTTAATTCACCCCTCCACTTT; CDR3aa: CASLKRQGRVNSPLHF
j_gene: TRBJ2-1; d_gene: TRBD2; abundance: -; v_gene: TRBV25-1; CDR3nt: TGTGCCAGCAGTCCTCAAGGAGTTAGCGGGTTGGGTAGTTTGTTCTTC; CDR3aa: CASSPQGVSGLGSLFF
j_gene: TRBJ2-3; d_gene: TRBD1; abundance: -; v_gene: TRBV5-6; CDR3nt: TGTGCCAGCAGCGCCGGACAGGGTACAGATACGCAGTATTTT; CDR3aa: CASSAGQGTDTQYF
j_gene: TRBJ2-3; d_gene: -; abundance: -; v_gene: TRBV29-1; CDR3nt: TGCAGCGTTTACAGGGACCCCACAGATACGCAGTATTTT; CDR3aa: CSVYRDPTDTQYF
j_gene: TRBJ2-1; d_gene: TRBD2; abundance: -; v_gene: TRBV7-2; CDR3nt: TGTGCCAGCAGCCTGGGACTAGCGGGAGGCAATGAGCAGTTCTTC; CDR3aa: CASSLGLAGGNEQFF
j_gene: TRBJ2-4; d_gene: TRBD2; abundance: -; v_gene: TRBV5-5; CDR3nt: TGTGCCAGCACCCTAGCGGAAGCCAAAAACATTCAGTACTTC; CDR3aa: CASTLAEAKNIQYF
j_gene: TRBJ1-4; d_gene: TRBD1; abundance: -; v_gene: TRBV14; CDR3nt: TGTGCCAGCAGCCAAGAGGGAGTGGACAGGAAGGTTTTT; CDR3aa: CASSQEGVDRKVF
j_gene: TRBJ2-7; d_gene: TRBD1; abundance: -; v_gene: TRBV5-5; CDR3nt: TGTGCCAGCAGCCCGGACAGGGGTTCCTCCTACGAGCAGTACTTC; CDR3aa: CASSPDRGSSYEQYF
j_gene: TRBJ2-7; d_gene: TRBD1; abundance: -; v_gene: TRBV2; CDR3nt: TGTGCCAACAAAGACAGGGGGAAGTCGTACTTC; CDR3aa: CANKDRGKSYF
j_gene: TRBJ2-2; d_gene: -; abundance: -; v_gene: TRBV7-9; CDR3nt: TGTGCCAGCAGCTTAGCACGCCAGAACACCGGGGAGCTGTTTTTT; CDR3aa: CASSLARQNTGELFF
j_gene: TRBJ2-2; d_gene: -; abundance: -; v_gene: TRBV12-1; CDR3nt: TGTGCCAGCAGACTAGCGGGGATGAACACCGGGGAGCTGTTTTTT; CDR3aa: CASRLAGMNTGELFF
j_gene: TRBJ2-4; d_gene: -; abundance: -; v_gene: TRBV27; CDR3nt: TGTGCCAGCAGTCCCAATCCGGGGGTTATTCAGTACTTC; CDR3aa: CASSPNPGVIQYF
j_gene: TRBJ1-2; d_gene: -; abundance: -; v_gene: TRBV27; CDR3nt: TGTGCCACCTTCAATTACTATGGCTACACCTTC; CDR3aa: CATFNYYGYTF
j_gene: TRBJ2-7; d_gene: TRBD2; abundance: -; v_gene: TRBV7-8; CDR3nt: TGTGCCAGCACCCGGGGACTAGCGGGTTACGAGCAGTACTTC; CDR3aa: CASTRGLAGYEQYF
j_gene: TRBJ1-1; d_gene: TRBD1; abundance: -; v_gene: TRBV27; CDR3nt: TGTGCCAGCAGTCCCCGGGACAGGGCCGTTGAAGCTTTCTTT; CDR3aa: CASSPRDRAVEAFF
j_gene: TRBJ2-5; d_gene: TRBD1; abundance: -; v_gene: TRBV7-7; CDR3nt: TGTGCTAGCAGCTTTGGGACAGGGGAAGAGACCCAGTACTTC; CDR3aa: CASSFGTGEETQYF
j_gene: TRBJ2-1; d_gene: -; abundance: -; v_gene: TRBV6-5; CDR3nt: TGTGCCAGCAGTGTCCACAATGAGCAGTTCTTC; CDR3aa: CASSVHNEQFF
j_gene: TRBJ1-2; d_gene: TRBD1; abundance: -; v_gene: TRBV5-1; CDR3nt: TGCGCCAGCACAGCGACAGGGTTGAACTATGGCTACACCTTC; CDR3aa: CASTATGLNYGYTF
j_gene: TRBJ2-1; d_gene: -; abundance: -; v_gene: TRBV5-4; CDR3nt: TGTGCCAGCAGCCCCTTACACCTTTACAATGAGCAGTTCTTC; CDR3aa: CASSPLHLYNEQFF
j_gene: TRBJ1-5; d_gene: -; abundance: -; v_gene: TRBV15; CDR3nt: TGTGCCACCAAAGGTATGGGGCGAGATCAGCCCCAGCATTTT; CDR3aa: CATKGMGRDQPQHF
j_gene: TRBJ2-2; d_gene: -; abundance: -; v_gene: TRBV27; CDR3nt: TGTGCCAGCAGTTTTGGGACACCTTTACGCGTGCTGTTTTTT; CDR3aa: CASSFGTPLRVLFF
j_gene: TRBJ2-7; d_gene: -; abundance: -; v_gene: TRBV6-5; CDR3nt: TGTGCCAGCAGTTACTCAGGCAGCTCCTACGAGCAGTACTTC; CDR3aa: CASSYSGSSYEQYF
j_gene: TRBJ1-1; d_gene: TRBD1; abundance: -; v_gene: TRBV10-3; CDR3nt: TGTGCCACTCCGGGACAGGAGAAGAACACTGAAGCTTTCTTT; CDR3aa: CATPGQEKNTEAFF